This is a list of T cell receptor beta chains from one sample in a study of T cells in Graves' hyperthyroidism and ophthalmopathy. In TCRdb, the multiplex PCR reads were re-called with MiXCR into one record per CDR3 protein. Of around 340,000 distinct CDR3 sequences listed, roughly 20% are singletons. The source material was blood. The origin of the receptors is a woman in her thirties or forties with Graves' ophthalmopathy. CDR3s include the opening cysteine and the closing phenylalanine or tryptophan. D genes are given only for firm matches. Size tells how often a clone was seen (once, few, many) or the class of an expanded clone, and some rows leave it out.

D gene	V gene	J gene	clone size	CDR3 DNA	CDR3 protein
-	TRBV27	TRBJ2-7	many	TGTGCCAGCAGCCCAGGGGGGAACTACGAGCAGTACTTC	CASSPGGNYEQYF
TRBD1	TRBV28	TRBJ1-2	many	TGTGCCAGCAGGATGCAGGGGGCGTACGACTATGGCTACACCTTC	CASRMQGAYDYGYTF
-	TRBV5-1	TRBJ2-2	-	TGCGCCAGCAGCTTGATCACGAGTACCAACACCGGGGAGCTGTTTTTT	CASSLITSTNTGELFF
TRBD1	TRBV6-1	TRBJ1-1	many	TGTGCCAGCAGACGGACAGGAGGGACTGAAGCTTTCTTT	CASRRTGGTEAFF
-	TRBV29-1	TRBJ1-1	-	TGCAGCGTTCGTTCCGGGACACCGAACACTGAAGCTTTCTTT	CSVRSGTPNTEAFF
-	TRBV28	TRBJ1-2	-	TGTGCCAGCAGTTCCTGGGGGTCCCCCTATGGCTACACCTTC	CASSSWGSPYGYTF
TRBD1	TRBV6-1	TRBJ1-2	many	TGTGCCAGCAGGGGCGACAGGGTAGAGAACTATGGCTACACCTTC	CASRGDRVENYGYTF
TRBD2	TRBV20-1	TRBJ2-1	many	TGCAGTGCTAGAGATGTTCCTAGCGGGAGAGTGCAGTTCTTC	CSARDVPSGRVQFF
-	TRBV13	TRBJ1-1	many	TGTGCCAGCAGCTCCGAGGTCTCGACGAACACTGAAGCTTTCTTT	CASSSEVSTNTEAFF
-	TRBV7-8	TRBJ1-2	many	TGTGCCAGCAGCACGCGGGACGGGAACTATGGCTACACCTTC	CASSTRDGNYGYTF
-	TRBV14	TRBJ1-2	many	TGTGCCAGCAGCCCGAATGAAGGACGGGCAACCTTC	CASSPNEGRATF
TRBD1	TRBV6-1	TRBJ1-1	-	TGTGCCAGCAGTCCGAGGACAGGGGACGTTGAAGCTTTCTTT	CASSPRTGDVEAFF
-	TRBV30	TRBJ1-5	many	TGTGCCTGGAGTTTTAAGATTGGGCAGCCCCAGCATTTT	CAWSFKIGQPQHF
TRBD1	TRBV2	TRBJ1-5	many	TGTGCCAGCAGTGGACAGGGATTACAGCAGCCCCAGCATTTT	CASSGQGLQQPQHF
-	TRBV12-3/TRBV12-4	TRBJ1-2	many	TGTGCCAGCACCAACATGGTCCAGGGCTATGGCTACACCTTC	CASTNMVQGYGYTF
TRBD1	TRBV7-2	TRBJ2-7	few	TGTGCCAGCAGCTCCCGGGACAGGGCCTCCGAGCAGTACTTC	CASSSRDRASEQYF
-	TRBV19	TRBJ1-5	many	TGTGCCAGTAGTGAACAGGGTCAGCCCCAGCATTTT	CASSEQGQPQHF
TRBD1	TRBV6-8	TRBJ1-5	many	TGTGCCAGCAGTTACTCGAAACAGGGGATATATCAGCCCCAGCATTTT	CASSYSKQGIYQPQHF
TRBD1	TRBV7-6	TRBJ1-1	many	TGTGCCAGCAGCCCCGGACAGGGGGCAAGCACTGAAGCTTTCTTT	CASSPGQGASTEAFF
-	TRBV28	TRBJ2-2	-	TGTGCCAGCAAAGGAAGTGGGGGGCTCTCCGGGGAGCTGTTTTTT	CASKGSGGLSGELFF
-	TRBV6-2/TRBV6-3	TRBJ1-1	few	TGTGCCAGCAAACAGCCTACTATGGACACTGAAGCTTTCTTT	CASKQPTMDTEAFF
TRBD1	TRBV11-2	TRBJ2-2	many	TGTGCCAGCACCCGACAGGGGCTATATCACACCGGGGAGCTGTTTTTT	CASTRQGLYHTGELFF
-	TRBV6-5	TRBJ1-1	many	TGTGCCAGCAGTACCAGGTCTTTCAACTCTGAAGCTTTCTTT	CASSTRSFNSEAFF
-	TRBV6-1	TRBJ2-7	-	TGTGCCAGCAGCCCCGGGACGGTGGCTACCTACGAGCAGTACTTC	CASSPGTVATYEQYF
TRBD2	TRBV28	TRBJ2-7	many	TGTGCCAGCAGAGGGACTAGCGAAAGGAGCTCCTACGAGCAGTACTTC	CASRGTSERSSYEQYF
-	TRBV29-1	TRBJ2-7	many	TGCAGCGGCGTTTCGGGAGATCTCTACGAGCAGTACTTC	CSGVSGDLYEQYF
TRBD2	TRBV7-8	TRBJ2-7	-	TGTGCCAGCAGCACACGGACTAGCTTAGAGCAGTACTTC	CASSTRTSLEQYF
-	TRBV27	TRBJ1-2	many	TGTGCCAGCAGTTTAGCCCCCCAGGGAGACTCCTATGGCTACACCTTC	CASSLAPQGDSYGYTF
-	TRBV30	TRBJ1-5	many	TGTGCCTGGGGACCAGGGTCTACTCAGCCCCAGCATTTT	CAWGPGSTQPQHF